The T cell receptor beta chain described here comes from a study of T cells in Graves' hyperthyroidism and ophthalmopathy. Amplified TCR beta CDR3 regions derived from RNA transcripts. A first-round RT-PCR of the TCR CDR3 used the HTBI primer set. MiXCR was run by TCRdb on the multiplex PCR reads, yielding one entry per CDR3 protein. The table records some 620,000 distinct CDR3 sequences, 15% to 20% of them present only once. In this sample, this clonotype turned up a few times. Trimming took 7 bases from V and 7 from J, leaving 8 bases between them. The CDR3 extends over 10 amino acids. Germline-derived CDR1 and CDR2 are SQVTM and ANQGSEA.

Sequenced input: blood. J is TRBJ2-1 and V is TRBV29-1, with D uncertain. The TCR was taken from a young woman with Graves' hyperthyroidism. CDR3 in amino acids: CSGVGNEQFF. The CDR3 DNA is TGCAGCGGGGTGGGGAATGAGCAGTTCTTC.